The 2 T cell receptor beta chains presented below share a single source sample, sequenced in a study of blood T cell repertoires in COVID-19. The assay was immunoSEQ multiplex PCR, and TCRdb's table has in-frame clones only and misses some. The table includes around 190,000 clones, roughly 80% detected once. The sequencing sample was made of peripheral blood. These receptors all come from a woman in her 50s with acute or convalescent COVID-19.

The chain has TRBV7-9 and TRBJ1-6, with D maybe TRBD1 (6 bases). CDR3 length equals 14 residues. Trimming pared 2 bases from V and 7 bases from J, leaving 9 bases between. Germline V gives CDR1 SEHNR, CDR2 FQNEAQ (reference sequence). The CDR3 loop is CASSLTGSNSPLHF. The CDR3 DNA reads as TGTGCCAGCAGCTTAACAGGGAGCAATTCACCCCTCCACTTT.

This chain uses TRBV19 with TRBJ2-7, with D maybe TRBD1 (6 bases). Germline lookup yields CDR1 LNHDA and CDR2 SQIVND (reference sequence). The CDR3 is 16 residues long. Trimming pared 9 bases from V and 2 bases from J, leaving 23 bases between. CDR3 region: CASSRSATGAAYEQYF. The CDR3 nucleotides are TGTGCCAGCTCAAGAAGCGCGACAGGAGCAGCCTACGAGCAGTACTTC.